One sample yielded the 13 T cell receptor beta chains listed below, sequenced in a study of molecular identifiers for immune sequencing clone quantification. MiXCR, applied by TCRdb to the PCR reads, yields one record per CDR3 protein. Among 600,000 to 650,000 distinct CDR3 sequences listed, 20% were seen once. The sequencing sample was made of naive CD8+ T cells from blood, with Jurkat cell RNA spiked in. Stated subset: FACS-sorted CD8+CD4-CCR7+CD45RA+ naive T cells. These receptors originate from a human donor in good health. Some libraries in this study had Jurkat cell RNA spiked in.

The chain uses TRBV18 and TRBJ2-5; TRBD1 matches at 7 bases. The V segment lost 3 bases and the J segment 1 base; nucleotides outside the gene matches: 11. The CDR3 extends over 17 amino acids. In germline, CDR1 is KGHSH, CDR2 LQKENI. The CDR3 DNA follows: TGTGCCAGCTCACCCTTAGACAGGGTATGGGCCCAAGAGACCCAGTACTTC. Its protein is CASSPLDRVWAQETQYF. Based on the CDR3 plus reference TRBV18 and TRBJ2-5, the full variable domain is NAGVMQNPRHLVRRRGQEARLRCSPMKGHSHVYWYRQLPEEGLKFMVYLQKENIIDESGMPKERFSAEFPKEGPSILRIQQVVRGDSAAYFCASSPLDRVWAQETQYFGPGTRLLVL.

This clonotype was counted many times. V is TRBV4-3 and J is TRBJ1-3, with D unclear. The V end was cut by 3 bases, the J end by 0 bases, with 15 bases between. This CDR3 is built from 17 residues. The germline V gene has CDR1 LGHNA and CDR2 YSLEER. CDR3 DNA: TGCGCCAGCAGCCATTCCCGTCTGGTAGACTCTGGAAACACCATATATTTT. This sequence encodes CASSHSRLVDSGNTIYF.

In this sample, this clonotype turned up a few times. The chain carries TRBV4-3 and TRBJ2-1, with 7 bases aligning to TRBD2. The CDR3 runs 19 residues. After removal of 0 bases from V and 0 bases from J, the junction contained 11 bases not matched to a gene. CDR1 and CDR2 from the germline V gene are LGHNA and YSLEER. CDR3 nucleotides: TGCGCCAGCAGCCAAGAGGGACTATCCGATGATAACTCCTACAATGAGCAGTTCTTC. Protein sequence: CASSQEGLSDDNSYNEQFF.

Comments on this clonotype: A single base separates this from a much larger clone, so it may be a read error. The chain joins TRBV7-7 to TRBJ2-2, with D perhaps TRBD2 (5 bases). CDR1 SSHAT and CDR2 FNYEAQ come from the germline V gene (reference sequence). The CDR3 runs to 14 residues. This chain's CDR3 is CASSPLSTPGELSF. In DNA form, the CDR3 reads TGTGCCAGCAGCCCCCTATCCACCCCCGGGGAGCTGTCTTTT.

This chain links TRBV7-2 with TRBJ2-1; tentative D call: TRBD1 (6 bases). Trimming removed 4 bases from V and 4 bases from J, with 17 bases in between. Germline assignment: CDR1 SGHTA and CDR2 FQGNSA. This CDR3 comprises 16 residues. The CDR3 region is CASSSPGAVPYNEQFF. As DNA, the CDR3 is TGTGCCAGCAGCTCCCCAGGGGCGGTACCATACAATGAGCAGTTCTTC.

At least ten counts were recorded for this clonotype. This chain connects TRBV7-9 to TRBJ2-5; 9 positions agree with TRBD1. The CDR3 is made up of 14 amino acids. Germline trimming cut 4 bases from V and 5 bases from J; bases unmatched to any gene: 5. Per germline, CDR1 SEHNR and CDR2 FQNEAQ (reference sequence). CDR3 sequence: CASSSGTGSETQYF. In nucleotides, the CDR3 is TGTGCCAGCAGCTCCGGGACAGGGAGTGAGACCCAGTACTTC.

This clonotype has at least ten counts. The CDR3 sequence: CSVYRGQNTEAFF. Here the CDR3 DNA reads TGCAGCGTGTACAGGGGCCAGAACACTGAAGCTTTCTTT. The V and J genes are TRBV29-1 and TRBJ1-1; 7 bases agree with TRBD1. This CDR3 region has 13 residues. Per germline, CDR1 SQVTM and CDR2 ANQGSEA. V lost 6 bases, J lost 1 base, and 5 bases stayed unmatched.

A note on this clonotype: This is likely a read error, given that the CDR3 carries no conserved phenylalanine or tryptophan at its end. CDR3 residues: CASSFRQGSYNEQFS. The CDR3 nucleotides read TGCGCCAGCAGCTTCCGACAGGGGTCCTACAATGAGCAGTTCTCC. The rearrangement links TRBV5-1 to TRBJ2-1; TRBD1 matches 8 bases. CDR3 length: 15 amino acids. Trimming removed 2 bases from V and 1 base from J; junction bases left unmatched: 2. Germline-derived CDR1 and CDR2 are SGHRS and YFSETQ.

This clonotype came up many times. An end of the junction does not agree with germline; a read error may underlie this. The rearrangement uses TRBV4-2 and TRBJ2-3; D gene uncertain. CDR1 is LGHNA, CDR2 YNFKEQ, per germline. CDR3 length: 16 amino acids. CDR3 nucleotide sequence: TGCGCCAGCAGCCAAGATGTGGCCTCTAGCACAGATACGCAGTATTTT. It yields the protein CASSQDVASSTDTQYF.

This rearrangement joins TRBV19 to TRBJ2-7; no clear D gene. CDR1 LNHDA and CDR2 SQIVND come from the germline V gene (reference sequence). The CDR3 spans 13 residues. V was cut by 6 bases and J by 2 bases, with 11 bases left in between. CDR3 nucleotide sequence: TGTGCCAGTAGAGAGGACGGAACCTACGAGCAGTACTTC. This sequence encodes CASREDGTYEQYF.

For this clonotype: A much larger clone differs from this one at a single base, so this may be a read error. The V call is TRBV24-1, the J call TRBJ2-7; TRBD1 aligns across 7 bases. In germline, CDR1 is KGHDR, CDR2 SFDVKD. This CDR3 has 13 amino acids. Here the CDR3 DNA reads TGTGTCACCAGTGATCAACAGGGGTACGAGCAGTACTTC. As protein: CVTSDQQGYEQYF.

This clonotype was detected ten times or more. The CDR3 here is CASSQDEDTQYF. The CDR3 DNA sequence: TGCGCCAGCAGCCAAGATGAAGATACGCAGTATTTT. The V call is TRBV4-3, the J call TRBJ2-3; D call uncertain. CDR1 and CDR2 (germline): LGHNA, YSLEER. This CDR3 has 12 amino acids. Trimming left V 0 bases short and J 5 bases short, with 3 bases between.

The rearrangement links TRBV6-1 to TRBJ2-7; tentative D call: TRBD1 (5 bases). This CDR3 region has 14 residues. The germline V and J ends were trimmed by 6 bases and 6 bases, with 18 bases remaining between them. The germline V gene encodes CDR1 MNHNS and CDR2 SASEGT. The CDR3 region has the DNA TGTGCCAGCAGAACTGCAGGGCTCGCCTGCGAGCAGTACTTC. Residues: CASRTAGLACEQYF.